The 14 T cell receptor beta chains in this list originate from one sample, sequenced in a study of shared clonotypes between healthy human individuals. Data came from immunoSEQ multiplex PCR; TCRdb stores just in-frame clones and leaves some out. The data contain about 2.3 million clones, 92% of them singletons. The sample was naive CD4+ T cells from PBMCs. Sample subset: CD45RA+ positively selected. These receptor sequences come from a man aged 18 to 35 in good health. Some clones in this sample may be carry-over from other donors' samples.

The rearrangement uses TRBV11-2 and TRBJ2-7, with 7 bases matching TRBD1. The ends lost 5 bases at V and 3 bases at J; junction bases unmatched: 4. This CDR3 is 13 amino acids long. Germline loops: CDR1 SGHAT, CDR2 FQNNGV. Here the CDR3 reads CASSPDRLYEQYF. For the CDR3, the DNA is TGTGCCAGCAGCCCGGACAGGCTCTACGAGCAGTACTTC.

The genes are TRBV28 and TRBJ1-3, with 7 bases lining up with TRBD1. The CDR3 consists of 15 residues. The germline CDR1 and CDR2 sequences are MDHEN and SYDVKM. V shed 7 bases, J shed 0 bases, and the junction held 6 bases outside the gene matches. Written as DNA, the CDR3 is TGTGCCAGCACGACAGGGTCCAACTCTGGAAACACCATATATTTT. Translating it yields CASTTGSNSGNTIYF.

This chain joins TRBV2 and TRBJ1-1; D is uncertain. Trimming removed 3 bases from V and 0 bases from J, with 11 bases in between. The germline gives CDR1 SNHLY, CDR2 FYNNEI. This CDR3 has 15 residues. The CDR3 DNA reads as TGTGCCAGCAGTGAGCGGCAGCTTATGAACACTGAAGCTTTCTTT. Translating it yields CASSERQLMNTEAFF.

This clone has a handful of counts. V gene TRBV5-1 combines with J gene TRBJ1-2, with TRBD1 matching 10 bases. The length of the CDR3 is 15 residues. Germline CDR1 and CDR2: SGHRS and YFSETQ. The V and J ends lost 2 bases and 4 bases, in that order; junction bases with no gene match: 5. CDR3 DNA: TGCGCCAGCAGCTTACGGACAGGGGGAGCCTATGGCTACACCTTC. Translated, it gives CASSLRTGGAYGYTF.

The chain combines TRBV18 with TRBJ2-7; 14 positions agree with TRBD2. Trimming at V came to 1 base and at J to 6 bases, leaving 8 bases not matched to a gene. This CDR3 is 17 amino acids long. Germline V CDR1 and CDR2: KGHSH, LQKENI. DNA of the CDR3: TGTGCCAGCTCACCACGGGGACTAGCGGGGGCGGTCGCCGAGCAGTACTTC. Translating gives CASSPRGLAGAVAEQYF.

The DNA for the CDR3 is TGCGCCAGCAGCCACCCGACTAGCGGGCCTGGCGAGCAGTACTTC. Its translation: CASSHPTSGPGEQYF. The rearrangement links TRBV5-1 to TRBJ2-5, with 10 bases lining up with TRBD2. The DNA end is more similar to TRBJ2-7, so the J call may be wrong. The CDR3 sequence is 15 residues long. Germline V CDR1 and CDR2: SGHRS, YFSETQ.

The V call is TRBV28, the J call TRBJ2-5; either TRBD1 or TRBD2 may supply D (5 bases each). Trimming pared 6 bases from V and 5 bases from J, leaving 19 bases between. Germline loops: CDR1 MDHEN, CDR2 SYDVKM. This CDR3 contains 15 residues. The DNA for the CDR3 is TGTGCCAGCAGGTTAAGACAGCTGGGCGGGGAGACCCAGTACTTC. Protein product: CASRLRQLGGETQYF.

In DNA form, the CDR3 reads TGTGCCAGCAGTCGCGGCAGGGACACTGAAGCTTTCTTT. Protein sequence: CASSRGRDTEAFF. This rearrangement joins TRBV27 to TRBJ1-1, with TRBD1 as a possible D gene (5 bases). There are 13 residues in the CDR3. CDR1 and CDR2 from the germline V gene are MNHEY and SMNVEV (reference sequence). The V end lost 5 bases, the J end lost 3 bases, and 10 bases lay between the germline ends.

This chain connects TRBV6-1 to TRBJ1-1; D might be TRBD1 (6 bases). This CDR3 spans 13 amino acids. Germline V CDR1 and CDR2: MNHNS, SASEGT. V was cut by 7 bases and J by 3 bases, with 12 bases left in between. As DNA, the CDR3 is TGTGCCAGCAAACTTAGGGGGGACACTGAAGCTTTCTTT. This translates into CASKLRGDTEAFF.

This rearrangement joins TRBV27 to TRBJ1-1, with 7 positions matching TRBD1. The CDR3 sequence is 15 residues long. Germline V CDR1 and CDR2: MNHEY, SMNVEV (reference sequence). V dropped 5 bases and J dropped 5; count of bases not matched to a gene: 11. Here the CDR3 DNA reads TGTGCCAGCAGTCGACAGGGCGGAGGGAGGACTGAAGCTTTCTTT. The encoded protein is CASSRQGGGRTEAFF.

The chain couples TRBV5-1 to TRBJ2-3; D might be TRBD1 (7 bases). Germline loops: CDR1 SGHRS, CDR2 YFSETQ. The CDR3 is made up of 15 amino acids. The V end lost 4 bases, the J end lost 2 bases, and 14 bases lay between the germline ends. CDR3 nucleotide sequence: TGCGCCAGCAGCCCCTCAGGGGGGCCCACAGATACGCAGTATTTT. It is translated as CASSPSGGPTDTQYF.

The chain joins TRBV18 to TRBJ2-7; 9 bases are shared with TRBD1. The V segment lost 3 bases and the J segment 6 bases; nucleotides outside the gene matches: 6. Looked up from germline, CDR1 is KGHSH and CDR2 is LQKENI. The CDR3 is made up of 14 amino acids. CDR3 protein: CASSPGQGSVEQYF. The CDR3 DNA reads TGTGCCAGCTCACCCGGACAGGGGTCGGTCGAGCAGTACTTC.

This chain uses TRBV18 with TRBJ1-2; TRBD1 is a possible D gene (6 bases). The V end lost 3 bases, the J end lost 4 bases, and 21 bases lay between the germline ends. The CDR3 is 17 residues long. The germline V gene encodes CDR1 KGHSH and CDR2 LQKENI. CDR3 coding DNA: TGTGCCAGCTCACCCCCTACTGGGGGCGACCCCATCTATGGCTACACCTTC. This gives the protein CASSPPTGGDPIYGYTF.

Remarks on this clone: At one of its ends the junction is not consistent with the germline gene, which may arise from a read error. V gene TRBV6-6 combines with J gene TRBJ2-3; D is ambiguous. CDR3 length equals 15 residues. Germline V lookup: CDR1 MNHNY, CDR2 SVGAGI (reference sequence). The CDR3, as DNA: TGTGCCAGCGGTTATCATGAGTTTTTGACAGATACGCAGTATTTT. Translating gives CASGYHEFLTDTQYF.